This record looks at one TCR beta chain sequence and its context. In the study's own analysis: It was from reference gene primer amplification that nucleated cell counts were estimated. Data came from immunoSEQ multiplex PCR; TCRdb stores just in-frame clones and leaves some out. V and J calls and clone size are as listed in that table; D and trimming were resolved from the DNA. This table holds 120,000 or so clones, about 86% found once. The sample is drawn from a study of blood T cell repertoires in COVID-19. Looking at the study overall: Samples came from the United States, Italy and Spain, spanning acute and convalescent COVID-19. PBMCs, B-cell-depleted T cells, or T cells provided the cDNA or gDNA that made up the material.

CDR1 and CDR2 from the germline V gene are MNHEY and SVGEGT. The J segment lost 7 bases and the V segment lost 2 bases, leaving 1 base of the junction unmatched. CDR3 length: 13 residues. Sequenced input: peripheral blood. The rearrangement uses TRBV6-2 or TRBV6-3 and TRBJ1-2, with 10 nucleotides matching TRBD1. The source of this sequence is an elderly man with active or convalescent COVID-19. CDR3 nucleotide sequence: TGTGCCAGCAGTTACCGGGACAGGGGTGGCTACACCTTC. Encoded protein: CASSYRDRGGYTF.